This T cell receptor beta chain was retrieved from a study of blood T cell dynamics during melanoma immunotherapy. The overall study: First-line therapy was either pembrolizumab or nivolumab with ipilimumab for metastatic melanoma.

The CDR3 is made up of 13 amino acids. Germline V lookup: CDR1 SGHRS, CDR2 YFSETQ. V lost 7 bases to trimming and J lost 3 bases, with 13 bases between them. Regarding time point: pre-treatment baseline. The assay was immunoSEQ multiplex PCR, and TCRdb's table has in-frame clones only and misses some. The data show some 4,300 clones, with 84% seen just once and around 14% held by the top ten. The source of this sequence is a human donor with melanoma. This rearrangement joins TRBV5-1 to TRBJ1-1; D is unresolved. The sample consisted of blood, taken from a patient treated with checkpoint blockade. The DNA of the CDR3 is TGCGCCAGCGGTGGAAGCGAAGACACTGAAGCTTTCTTT. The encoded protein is CASGGSEDTEAFF.